These 2 T cell receptor beta chains share one sample of origin, sequenced in a study of post-analysis software for immune sequencing data. The TCR beta cDNA libraries contained unique molecular identifiers. One entry per CDR3 protein, called by TCRdb with MiXCR from the PCR reads. There are some 370,000 distinct CDR3 sequences in the sample; 30% to 45% occur only once, and 13% lies in the top ten. Study-level points and caveats: In patients, 4 to 6 TRBV segments were more frequent than in controls, with TRBV5-6, TRBV5-1 and TRBV20-1 among them.

For these TCRs, the target antigens are not known. What was sequenced was blood. Source of these receptors: a girl aged 10 to 17 with multiple sclerosis.

The chain employs TRBV20-1 and TRBJ2-1, with TRBD2 identical over 9 bases. Germline loops: CDR1 DFQATT, CDR2 SNEGSKA (reference sequence). V shed 5 bases, J shed 7 bases, and the junction held 21 bases outside the gene matches. The CDR3 contains 18 residues. Written as DNA, the CDR3 is TGCAGTGCTGGTCCTCGGGTACGGGCTCGGCTAGCGGGGAATGAGCAGTTCTTC. Translated: CSAGPRVRARLAGNEQFF.

As for this clonotype: A read error may explain this, as a much larger clone is one base away. The chain uses TRBV27 and TRBJ2-7, with a tentative D call TRBD2 (5 bases). The germline V and J ends were trimmed by 3 bases and 1 base, with 13 bases remaining between them. Per germline, CDR1 MNHEY and CDR2 SMNVEV (reference sequence). The CDR3 totals 15 residues. This chain's CDR3 is CASSLASGFSYEQYF. For the CDR3, the DNA is TGTGCCAGCAGTTTGGCGAGCGGATTTTCCTACGAGCAGTACTTC.